This T cell receptor beta chain was observed in a study of technical replicates of blood from a few donors. The table came from immunoSEQ multiplex PCR; TCRdb's copy has only in-frame clones and leaves some out. Of more than 75,000 clones in the sample, roughly 94% were seen once. The junction had 5 bases not matched to a gene; V was cut back by 3 bases and J by 4 bases. Germline CDR1 reads MNHNS; CDR2 reads SASEGT. The CDR3 extends over 14 amino acids. The source of this sequence is a human donor in good health. V is TRBV6-1 and J is TRBJ1-2; 7 positions match TRBD1. The sample was T cells isolated from PBMCs. CDR3 loop: CASSEVGTVYGYTF. The CDR3 bases are TGTGCCAGCAGTGAGGTTGGGACAGTCTATGGCTACACCTTC.